This T cell receptor (beta chain) was found in a study of identical twins. Broader study findings: Weaker excess twin sharing was observed in beta out-of-frame sequences. Beta clonotypes that were abundant in cord blood contained fewer insertions, a pattern absent from memory repertoires.

From the 5' RACE reads, TCRdb called clonotypes with MiXCR, one entry per CDR3 protein. Of about 660,000 distinct CDR3 sequences in the sample, 8.5% to 9.5% were seen once. CDR3 size: 15 residues. Germline V lookup: CDR1 SGHTA, CDR2 FQGNSA. With 2 bases removed from V and 0 bases from J, the gap between germline ends came to 11 bases. This clonotype came up a few times. Its specificity is not known. The same sample was also used in a study of yellow fever vaccine responses in identical twins.

The receptor comes from a woman between 18 and 29 years old in good health. The chain joins TRBV7-2 to TRBJ2-7; D ambiguous. The material sequenced was PBMCs. The CDR3 loop is CASSLSTVSSYEQYF. CDR3 coding DNA: TGTGCCAGCAGCTTATCAACGGTGTCCTCCTACGAGCAGTACTTC.